Shown below are 26 T cell receptor beta chains from a single sample sequenced in a study of OX40 agonist ivuxolimab in advanced cancers. The protocol was immunoSEQ multiplex PCR, while the TCRdb copy is restricted to in-frame clones and leaves out a portion. Among roughly 83,000 clones listed, 65% to 85% were seen once. The specimen comprised CD4+ or CD8+ T cells sorted from blood, sampled in a trial of the OX40 agonist ivuxolimab. The receptors stem from an adult with an advanced solid tumor such as melanoma, head and neck, liver or kidney cancer.

The chain recombines TRBV2 with TRBJ2-2; D not resolved. In germline, CDR1 is SNHLY, CDR2 FYNNEI. Trimming pared 6 bases from V and 1 base from J, leaving 6 bases between. The CDR3 runs to 13 residues. The CDR3 region is CASRGLNTGELFF. The CDR3 DNA follows: TGTGCCAGCAGGGGCCTGAACACCGGGGAGCTGTTTTTT.

This chain links TRBV25-1 with TRBJ1-2; D is ambiguous. Germline V gene data show CDR1 as MGHDK and CDR2 as SYGVNS. This CDR3 comprises 14 residues. Trimming took 5 bases from V and 4 from J, leaving 14 bases between them. As DNA, the CDR3 is TGTGCCAGCAGTAACCCGGGTAGGAGCTATGGCTACACCTTC. This codes for CASSNPGRSYGYTF.

In nucleotides, the CDR3 is TGCGCCAGCAGCTTGGCGGGGACAGGGGATACAGATACGCAGTATTTT. Encoded protein: CASSLAGTGDTDTQYF. The chain links TRBV5-1 to TRBJ2-3; 10 nucleotides match TRBD1. Germline loops: CDR1 SGHRS, CDR2 YFSETQ. CDR3 length: 16 residues. Trimming cost V 0 bases and J 3 bases; bases outside gene matches: 4.

This clone was detected only a few times. V and J are TRBV5-1 and TRBJ2-4; 10 bases fit TRBD1. The V segment lost 2 bases and the J segment 2 bases; nucleotides outside the gene matches: 10. Germline V gives CDR1 SGHRS, CDR2 YFSETQ. The CDR3 runs to 18 residues. The CDR3 region is CASSFDPDRGRSKNIQYF. CDR3 coding DNA: TGCGCCAGCAGCTTTGACCCCGACAGGGGGCGCTCCAAAAACATTCAGTACTTC. Filled out from reference TRBV5-1 and TRBJ2-4, the complete variable domain reads KAGVTQTPRYLIKTRGQQVTLSCSPISGHRSVSWYQQTPGQGLQFLFEYFSETQRNKGNFPGRFSGRQFSNSRSEMNVSTLELGDSALYLCASSFDPDRGRSKNIQYFGAGTRLSVL.

The chain couples TRBV5-4 to TRBJ1-2; perhaps TRBD1 as D (6 bases). Germline V gene data show CDR1 as SGHNT and CDR2 as YYREEE (reference sequence). The CDR3 runs to 14 residues. The V and J ends lost 0 bases and 7 bases respectively, with 13 bases between them. This chain's CDR3 is CASSLDRGAGGYTF. CDR3 DNA sequence: TGTGCCAGCAGCTTGGATCGGGGGGCGGGTGGCTACACCTTC.

The rearrangement links TRBV27 to TRBJ1-2, with TRBD1 as a possible D gene (5 bases). Germline V gene lookup returns CDR1 MNHEY and CDR2 SMNVEV (reference sequence). Trimming took off 7 bases at V and 5 bases at J, with 14 bases between the two ends. The CDR3 spans 13 residues. For the CDR3, the DNA is TGTGCCAGCACCCCGGCCGGGGGGTATGGCTACACCTTC. Amino acids: CASTPAGGYGYTF.

The chain uses TRBV13 and TRBJ2-1; D unresolved. The germline V and J ends were trimmed by 2 bases and 0 bases, with 5 bases remaining between them. In germline, CDR1 is PRHDT, CDR2 FYEKMQ (reference sequence). The CDR3 totals 14 residues. The CDR3, as DNA: TGTGCCAGCAGCTTACCAGGCTCCTACAATGAGCAGTTCTTC. Translated: CASSLPGSYNEQFF.

The rearrangement uses TRBV7-3 and TRBJ2-1, with 10 bases aligning to TRBD2. Looked up from germline, CDR1 is SGHTA and CDR2 is FQGTGA. The CDR3 has 18 amino acids. The trim removed 4 bases at V and 8 bases at J, leaving 17 bases unmatched. The chain's CDR3 is CASSSLVGLAGVRYEQFF. In DNA form, the CDR3 reads TGTGCCAGCAGCTCCTTAGTGGGGCTAGCGGGAGTTAGGTATGAGCAGTTCTTC.

On this clone: The junction shows a germline mismatch at one end, possibly a read error. This chain uses TRBV5-1 with TRBJ1-1, with 10 nucleotides matching TRBD1. The CDR3 runs to 15 residues. Germline V gives CDR1 SGHRS, CDR2 YFSETQ. As DNA, the CDR3 is TGCGCCAGCAGGGAAGGGGACAGGGGATCATCTGAAGCTCTCTTT. This gives the protein CASREGDRGSSEALF.

The chain combines TRBV11-3 with TRBJ1-1; D gene unclear. The V gene lost 7 bases and the J gene lost 0 bases, with 12 bases spanning the gap. Germline assignment: CDR1 SGHNT and CDR2 YENEEA. The CDR3 totals 14 residues. The chain's CDR3 is CASTPLTLNTEAFF. CDR3 nucleotides: TGTGCCAGCACCCCATTGACCTTGAACACTGAAGCTTTCTTT.

The V and J genes are TRBV13 and TRBJ2-1, with a possible D match to TRBD2 (5 bases). Germline V gives CDR1 PRHDT, CDR2 FYEKMQ (reference sequence). The V gene lost 4 bases and the J gene lost 4 bases, with 8 bases spanning the gap. The CDR3 spans 13 residues. Here the CDR3 DNA reads TGTGCCAGCAGCTCGACTACTTACAATGAGCAGTTCTTC. It is translated as CASSSTTYNEQFF.

The chain uses TRBV29-1 and TRBJ1-4; 9 bases map to TRBD1. The CDR3 contains 14 residues. Germline CDR1 reads SQVTM; CDR2 reads ANQGSEA. The ends lost 3 bases at V and 4 bases at J; junction bases unmatched: 3. DNA of the CDR3: TGCAGCGTTGAGGGGACAGGGAATAATGAAAAACTGTTTTTT. Its translation: CSVEGTGNNEKLFF.

This clone has a single count. The chain is built from TRBV30 and TRBJ2-1; 8 positions agree with TRBD1. The V gene's germline CDR1 is GTSNPN and CDR2 SVGIG (reference sequence). CDR3 length equals 11 residues. The V gene end was trimmed by 0 bases and the J gene end by 12 bases; junction bases not matched to a gene: 1. The CDR3 here is CAWSVQGGQFF. The CDR3 region has the DNA TGTGCCTGGAGTGTACAGGGGGGGCAGTTCTTC.

CDR3 residues: CATGQWSNQPQHF. The DNA for the CDR3 is TGTGCCACCGGACAGTGGAGCAATCAGCCCCAGCATTTT. The chain has TRBV19 and TRBJ1-5, with D maybe TRBD1 (6 bases). Per the germline V gene, CDR1 is LNHDA and CDR2 is SQIVND (reference sequence). Trimming removed 10 bases at V and 1 base at J, with 11 bases between. CDR3 length: 13 residues. The full variable domain, rest sourced from reference TRBV19 and TRBJ1-5, is DGGITQSPKYLFRKEGQNVTLSCEQNLNHDAMYWYRQDPGQGLRLIYYSQIVNDFQKGDIAEGYSVSREKKESFPLTVTSAQKNPTAFYLCATGQWSNQPQHFGDGTRLSIL.

J is TRBJ1-2 and V is TRBV5-1; TRBD1 matches at 8 bases. Germline V gene data show CDR1 as SGHRS and CDR2 as YFSETQ. The CDR3 totals 15 residues. The ends lost 7 bases at V and 5 bases at J; junction bases unmatched: 13. The CDR3 region is CASGQGGGRLYGYTF. For the CDR3, the DNA is TGCGCCAGCGGACAGGGCGGAGGAAGGTTGTATGGCTACACCTTC.

The gene calls are TRBV6-6 and TRBJ2-7; D is undetermined. Trimming stripped 0 bases from V and 4 bases from J, with 7 bases between. The CDR3 is made up of 13 amino acids. The V gene's germline CDR1 is MNHNY and CDR2 SVGAGI (reference sequence). The chain's CDR3 is CASSYSLRYEQYF. In nucleotides, the CDR3 is TGTGCCAGCAGTTACTCGCTGCGTTACGAGCAGTACTTC.

This chain joins TRBV7-2 and TRBJ2-6; 8 positions match TRBD1. This CDR3 has 16 amino acids. Germline CDR1 is SGHTA and CDR2 is FQGNSA. J lost 2 bases, V lost 1 base, and 1 base had no gene match. The CDR3 reads CASSLGTGTGANVLTF. CDR3 nucleotides: TGTGCCAGCAGCTTAGGGACAGGGACTGGGGCCAACGTCCTGACTTTC.

The chain couples TRBV5-8 to TRBJ1-1, with a weak D call TRBD1 (6 bases). The CDR3 length is 15 residues. Trimming pared 0 bases from V and 0 bases from J, leaving 9 bases between. Germline CDR1 SGHTS, CDR2 YDEGEE. This CDR3 reads CASSLETGMNTEAFF. The CDR3 DNA sequence: TGTGCCAGCAGCTTGGAGACAGGAATGAACACTGAAGCTTTCTTT.

This chain links TRBV19 with TRBJ1-5; 7 nucleotides align to TRBD1. Germline V gene data show CDR1 as LNHDA and CDR2 as SQIVND (reference sequence). This CDR3 has 16 residues. V trimming: 4 bases; J trimming: 0 bases; junction bases outside the gene matches: 6. DNA of the CDR3: TGTGCCAGTAGTACACAGGGGCCTTATAGCAATCAGCCCCAGCATTTT. Protein product: CASSTQGPYSNQPQHF.

There are a few counts of this clone. The rearrangement uses TRBV7-9 and TRBJ1-1; TRBD1 agrees at 10 bases. J gave up 5 bases and V 6 bases, and 3 bases lay outside the gene matches. Germline assignment: CDR1 SEHNR and CDR2 FQNEAQ (reference sequence). CDR3 length equals 13 residues. The CDR3 protein is CASRRTGGTEAFF. As DNA, the CDR3 is TGTGCCAGCAGGCGGACAGGGGGAACTGAAGCTTTCTTT.

The chain uses TRBV6-1 and TRBJ1-1; D is uncertain. The CDR3 runs to 15 residues. Germline values: CDR1 MNHNS, CDR2 SASEGT. Trimming shortened V by 6 bases and J by 1 base, and 15 bases separated the two germline ends. Written as DNA, the CDR3 is TGTGCCAGCAGAGACCTTGGGATGCGGAACACTGAAGCTTTCTTT. Translation: CASRDLGMRNTEAFF.

This rearrangement joins TRBV11-2 to TRBJ1-4; the D is unclear. V dropped 5 bases and J dropped 4 bases, with 14 bases sitting between them. Germline V lookup: CDR1 SGHAT, CDR2 FQNNGV. The CDR3 length is 15 residues. Here the CDR3 reads CASSKTSGFNEKLFF. CDR3 DNA sequence: TGTGCCAGCAGCAAGACCTCCGGGTTTAATGAAAAACTGTTTTTT.

This clone was found a few times. The rearrangement links TRBV9 to TRBJ2-7; TRBD2 matches at 9 bases. This CDR3 has 16 amino acids. Germline CDR1 SGDLS, CDR2 YYNGEE. Unmatched junction bases numbered 10, after V lost 4 bases and J lost 2 bases. DNA for the CDR3: TGTGCCAGCAGCCCTGGGCTAGCGGGAACTCCCTACGAGCAGTACTTC. It is translated as CASSPGLAGTPYEQYF.

This chain connects TRBV18 to TRBJ2-1; a weak D match, TRBD2 (6 bases). Looked up from germline, CDR1 is KGHSH and CDR2 is LQKENI. The CDR3 is made up of 14 amino acids. V gave up 6 bases and J gave up 4 bases, with 13 bases separating them. The DNA of the CDR3 is TGTGCCAGCTCGCCCAATGGGGGGTACAATGAGCAGTTCTTC. It translates to CASSPNGGYNEQFF.

This clone has a single count. CDR3 amino acids: CASSPTGARSPLHF. The CDR3 bases are TGTGCCAGCTCACCAACAGGGGCTCGTTCACCCCTCCACTTT. The rearrangement links TRBV18 to TRBJ1-6; 7 bases are shared with TRBD1. This CDR3 is built from 14 residues. V was clipped by 2 bases and J by 9 bases; unmatched bases: 4. CDR1 is KGHSH and CDR2 is LQKENI in the germline V gene. Using reference TRBV18 and TRBJ1-6 for the parts outside the CDR3, the full variable domain is NAGVMQNPRHLVRRRGQEARLRCSPMKGHSHVYWYRQLPEEGLKFMVYLQKENIIDESGMPKERFSAEFPKEGPSILRIQQVVRGDSAAYFCASSPTGARSPLHFGNGTRLTVT.

The rearrangement links TRBV30 to TRBJ1-6, with D possibly being TRBD1 (5 bases). V lost 8 bases and J 0 bases, leaving 14 bases between the germline ends. CDR1 GTSNPN and CDR2 SVGIG come from the germline V gene (reference sequence). The CDR3 has 15 residues. CDR3 nucleotides: TGTGCCCAGAGGGGCAGTAGCTCCTATAATTCACCCCTCCACTTT. This translates into CAQRGSSSYNSPLHF.